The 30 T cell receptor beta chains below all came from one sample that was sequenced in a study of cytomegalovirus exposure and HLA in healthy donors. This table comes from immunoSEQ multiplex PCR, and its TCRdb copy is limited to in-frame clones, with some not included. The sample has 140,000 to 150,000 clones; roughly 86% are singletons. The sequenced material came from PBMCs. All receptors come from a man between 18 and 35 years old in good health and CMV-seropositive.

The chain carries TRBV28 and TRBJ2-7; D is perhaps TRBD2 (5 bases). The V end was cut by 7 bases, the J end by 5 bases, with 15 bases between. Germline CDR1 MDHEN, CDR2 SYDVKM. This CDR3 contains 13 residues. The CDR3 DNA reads TGTGCCAGCACGGGGAGTTCGAGGGACGAGCAGTACTTC. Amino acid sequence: CASTGSSRDEQYF.

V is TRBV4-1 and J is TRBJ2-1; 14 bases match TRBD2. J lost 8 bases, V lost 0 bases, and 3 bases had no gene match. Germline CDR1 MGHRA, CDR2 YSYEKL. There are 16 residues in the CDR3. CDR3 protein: CASSQELGLAGDEQFF. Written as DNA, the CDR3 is TGCGCCAGCAGCCAAGAGCTGGGACTAGCGGGAGATGAGCAGTTCTTC.

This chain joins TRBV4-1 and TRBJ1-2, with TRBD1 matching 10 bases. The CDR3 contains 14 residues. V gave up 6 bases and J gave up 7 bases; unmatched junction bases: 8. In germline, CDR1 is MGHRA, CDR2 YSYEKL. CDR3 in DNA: TGCGCCAGCAGACGGGGACAGGGGATTGGTGGCTACACCTTC. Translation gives CASRRGQGIGGYTF.

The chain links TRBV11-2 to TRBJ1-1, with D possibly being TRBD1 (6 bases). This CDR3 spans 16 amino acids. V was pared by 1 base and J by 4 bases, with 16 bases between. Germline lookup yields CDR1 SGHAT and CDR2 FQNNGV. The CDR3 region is CASSLAYRDLGTEAFF. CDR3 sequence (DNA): TGTGCCAGCAGCTTAGCTTACAGGGATTTGGGCACTGAAGCTTTCTTT.

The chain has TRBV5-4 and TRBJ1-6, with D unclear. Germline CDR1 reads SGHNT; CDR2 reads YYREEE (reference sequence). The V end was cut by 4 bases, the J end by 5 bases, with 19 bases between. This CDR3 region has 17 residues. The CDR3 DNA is TGTGCCAGCAGCCACCCTACCGAGGGCTTTAATAATTCACCCCTCCACTTT. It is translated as CASSHPTEGFNNSPLHF.

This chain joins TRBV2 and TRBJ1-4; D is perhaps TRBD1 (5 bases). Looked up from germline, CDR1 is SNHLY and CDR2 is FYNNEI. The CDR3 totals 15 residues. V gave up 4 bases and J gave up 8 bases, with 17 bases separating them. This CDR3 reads CASSGQGLVTEKLFF. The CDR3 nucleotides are TGTGCCAGCAGTGGGCAGGGCCTCGTCACGGAAAAACTGTTTTTT.

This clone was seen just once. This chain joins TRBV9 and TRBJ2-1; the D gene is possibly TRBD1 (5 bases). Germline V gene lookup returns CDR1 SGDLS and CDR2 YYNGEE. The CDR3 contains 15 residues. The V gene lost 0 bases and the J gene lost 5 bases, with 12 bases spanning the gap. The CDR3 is CASSVGWTSNNEQFF. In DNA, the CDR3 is TGTGCCAGCAGCGTAGGATGGACATCTAACAATGAGCAGTTCTTC.

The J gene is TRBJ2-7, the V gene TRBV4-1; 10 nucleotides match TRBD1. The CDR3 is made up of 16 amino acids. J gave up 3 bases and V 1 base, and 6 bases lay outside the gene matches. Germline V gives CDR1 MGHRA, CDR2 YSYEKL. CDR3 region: CASSQGWTGGFYEQYF. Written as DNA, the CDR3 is TGCGCCAGCAGCCAAGGGTGGACAGGGGGGTTCTACGAGCAGTACTTC.

Here the CDR3 DNA reads TGTGCCAGCTCACCAGCTGACAGGGACAATCAGCCCCAGCATTTT. Protein product: CASSPADRDNQPQHF. The chain joins TRBV18 to TRBJ1-5; TRBD1 agrees at 7 bases. V lost 2 bases, J lost 3 bases, and 4 bases stayed unmatched. CDR3 size: 15 residues. Per the germline V gene, CDR1 is KGHSH and CDR2 is LQKENI.

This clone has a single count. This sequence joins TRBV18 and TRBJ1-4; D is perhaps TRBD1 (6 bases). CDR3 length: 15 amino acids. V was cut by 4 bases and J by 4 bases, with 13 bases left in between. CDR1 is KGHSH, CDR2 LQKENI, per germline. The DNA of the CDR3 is TGTGCCAGCTCACGCCCAGGGGACGGTAATGAAAAACTGTTTTTT. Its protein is CASSRPGDGNEKLFF. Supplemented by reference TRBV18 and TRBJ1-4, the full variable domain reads NAGVMQNPRHLVRRRGQEARLRCSPMKGHSHVYWYRQLPEEGLKFMVYLQKENIIDESGMPKERFSAEFPKEGPSILRIQQVVRGDSAAYFCASSRPGDGNEKLFFGSGTQLSVL.

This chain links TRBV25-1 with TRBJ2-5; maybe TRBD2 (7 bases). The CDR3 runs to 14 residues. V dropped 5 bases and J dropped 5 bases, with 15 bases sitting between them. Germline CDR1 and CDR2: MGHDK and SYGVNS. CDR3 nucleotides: TGTGCCAGCAGTCCGAGGGGGGGTAGGGAGACCCAGTACTTC. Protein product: CASSPRGGRETQYF. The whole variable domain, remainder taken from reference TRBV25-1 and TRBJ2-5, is EADIYQTPRYLVIGTGKKITLECSQTMGHDKMYWYQQDPGMELHLIHYSYGVNSTEKGDLSSESTVSRIRTEHFPLTLESARPSHTSQYLCASSPRGGRETQYFGPGTRLLVL.

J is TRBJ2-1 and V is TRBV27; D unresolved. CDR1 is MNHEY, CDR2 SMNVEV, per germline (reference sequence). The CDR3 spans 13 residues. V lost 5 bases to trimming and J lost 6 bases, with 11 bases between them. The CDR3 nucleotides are TGTGCCAGCAGTATTCTCCTAGGCAATGAGCAGTTCTTC. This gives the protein CASSILLGNEQFF.

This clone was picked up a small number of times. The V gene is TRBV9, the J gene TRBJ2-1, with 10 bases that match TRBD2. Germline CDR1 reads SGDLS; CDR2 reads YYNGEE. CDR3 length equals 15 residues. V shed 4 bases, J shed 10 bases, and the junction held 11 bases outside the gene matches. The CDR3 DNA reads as TGTGCCAGCAGCACAACCGGGACTAGCGTGGAGGAGCAGTTCTTC. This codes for CASSTTGTSVEEQFF.

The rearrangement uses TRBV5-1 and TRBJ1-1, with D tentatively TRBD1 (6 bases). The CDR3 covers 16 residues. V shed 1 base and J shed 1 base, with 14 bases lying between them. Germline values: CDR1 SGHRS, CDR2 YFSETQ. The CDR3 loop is CASSLQDRLTNTEAFF. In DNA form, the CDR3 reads TGCGCCAGCAGCTTGCAGGACAGACTTACGAACACTGAAGCTTTCTTT.

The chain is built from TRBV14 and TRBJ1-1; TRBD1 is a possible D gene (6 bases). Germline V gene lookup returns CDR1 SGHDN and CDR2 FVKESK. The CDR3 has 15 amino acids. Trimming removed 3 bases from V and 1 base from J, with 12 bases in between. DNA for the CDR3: TGTGCCAGCAGCCACCGCCGACAGGCGAACACTGAAGCTTTCTTT. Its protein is CASSHRRQANTEAFF. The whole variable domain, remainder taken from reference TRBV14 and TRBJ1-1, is EAGVTQFPSHSVIEKGQTVTLRCDPISGHDNLYWYRRVMGKEIKFLLHFVKESKQDESGMPNNRFLAERTGGTYSTLKVQPAELEDSGVYFCASSHRRQANTEAFFGQGTRLTVV.

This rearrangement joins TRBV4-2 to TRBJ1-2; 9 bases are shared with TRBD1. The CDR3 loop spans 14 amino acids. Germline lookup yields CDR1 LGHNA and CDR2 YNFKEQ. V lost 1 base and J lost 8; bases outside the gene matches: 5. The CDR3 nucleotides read TGTGCCAGCAGCCAAGCCCGACAGGGGGGAGGCTACACCTTC. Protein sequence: CASSQARQGGGYTF.

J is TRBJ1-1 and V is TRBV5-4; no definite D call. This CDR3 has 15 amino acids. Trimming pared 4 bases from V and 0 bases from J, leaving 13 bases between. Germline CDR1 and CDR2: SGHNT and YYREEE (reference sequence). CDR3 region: CASSLDQALNTEAFF. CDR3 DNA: TGTGCCAGCAGCCTCGATCAGGCTCTGAACACTGAAGCTTTCTTT.

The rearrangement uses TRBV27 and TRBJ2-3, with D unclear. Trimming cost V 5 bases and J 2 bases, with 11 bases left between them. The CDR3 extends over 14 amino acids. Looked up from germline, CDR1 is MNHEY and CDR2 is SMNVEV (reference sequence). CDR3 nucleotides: TGTGCCAGCAGTCGAACAGAGTACACAGATACGCAGTATTTT. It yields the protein CASSRTEYTDTQYF.

The CDR3 coding sequence is TGCGCCAGCAGCTTGGTGGGACAGGTCCAAGAGACCCAGTACTTC. This encodes CASSLVGQVQETQYF. The chain carries TRBV5-1 and TRBJ2-5, with 8 bases fitting TRBD1. Looked up from germline, CDR1 is SGHRS and CDR2 is YFSETQ. J was trimmed by 1 base and V by 0 bases; bases with no gene match: 2. The CDR3 extends over 15 amino acids.

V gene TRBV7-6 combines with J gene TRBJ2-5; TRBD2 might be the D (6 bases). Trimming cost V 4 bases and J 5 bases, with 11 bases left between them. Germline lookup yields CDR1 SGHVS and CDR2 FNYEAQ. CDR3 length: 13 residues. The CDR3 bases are TGTGCCAGCAGCTGGGGAGGAAGGGAGACCCAGTACTTC. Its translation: CASSWGGRETQYF. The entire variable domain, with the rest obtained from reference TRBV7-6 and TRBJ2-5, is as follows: GAGVSQSPRYKVTKRGQDVALRCDPISGHVSLYWYRQALGQGPEFLTYFNYEAQQDKSGLPNDRFSAERPEGSISTLTIQRTEQRDSAMYRCASSWGGRETQYFGPGTRLLVL.

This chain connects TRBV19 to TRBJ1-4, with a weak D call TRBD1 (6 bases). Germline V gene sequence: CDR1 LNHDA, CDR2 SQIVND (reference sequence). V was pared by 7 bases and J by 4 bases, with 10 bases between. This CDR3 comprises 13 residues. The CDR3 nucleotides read TGTGCCAGTAAACAGGGTTATAATGAAAAACTGTTTTTT. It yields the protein CASKQGYNEKLFF.

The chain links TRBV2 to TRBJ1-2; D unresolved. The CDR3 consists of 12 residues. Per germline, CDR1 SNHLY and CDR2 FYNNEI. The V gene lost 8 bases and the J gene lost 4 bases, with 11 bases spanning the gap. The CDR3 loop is CASQGEAYGYTF. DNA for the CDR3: TGTGCCAGCCAAGGAGAGGCCTATGGCTACACCTTC.

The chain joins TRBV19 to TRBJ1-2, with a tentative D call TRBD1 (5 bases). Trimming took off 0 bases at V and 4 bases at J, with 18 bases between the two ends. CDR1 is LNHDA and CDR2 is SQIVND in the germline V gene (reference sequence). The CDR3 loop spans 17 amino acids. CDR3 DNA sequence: TGTGCCAGTAGTATAGATCAGGGAGGGTCGCGAAGCTATGGCTACACCTTC. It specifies CASSIDQGGSRSYGYTF. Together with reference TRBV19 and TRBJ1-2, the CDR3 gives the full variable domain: DGGITQSPKYLFRKEGQNVTLSCEQNLNHDAMYWYRQDPGQGLRLIYYSQIVNDFQKGDIAEGYSVSREKKESFPLTVTSAQKNPTAFYLCASSIDQGGSRSYGYTFGSGTRLTVV.

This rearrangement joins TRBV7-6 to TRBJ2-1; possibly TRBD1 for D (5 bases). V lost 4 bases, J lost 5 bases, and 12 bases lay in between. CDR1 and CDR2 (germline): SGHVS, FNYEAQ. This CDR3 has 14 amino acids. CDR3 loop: CASSSLLTDNEQFF. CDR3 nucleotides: TGTGCCAGCAGCTCCCTTCTGACAGACAATGAGCAGTTCTTC. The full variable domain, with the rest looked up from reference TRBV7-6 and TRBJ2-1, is GAGVSQSPRYKVTKRGQDVALRCDPISGHVSLYWYRQALGQGPEFLTYFNYEAQQDKSGLPNDRFSAERPEGSISTLTIQRTEQRDSAMYRCASSSLLTDNEQFFGPGTRLTVL.

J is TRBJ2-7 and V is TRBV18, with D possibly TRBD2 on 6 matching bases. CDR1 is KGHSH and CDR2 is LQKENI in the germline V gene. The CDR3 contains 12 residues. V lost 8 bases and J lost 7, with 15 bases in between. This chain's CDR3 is CASMGLRGEQYF. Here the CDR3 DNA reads TGTGCCAGCATGGGCCTTCGGGGGGAGCAGTACTTC. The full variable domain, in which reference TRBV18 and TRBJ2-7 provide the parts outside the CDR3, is NAGVMQNPRHLVRRRGQEARLRCSPMKGHSHVYWYRQLPEEGLKFMVYLQKENIIDESGMPKERFSAEFPKEGPSILRIQQVVRGDSAAYFCASMGLRGEQYFGPGTRLTVT.

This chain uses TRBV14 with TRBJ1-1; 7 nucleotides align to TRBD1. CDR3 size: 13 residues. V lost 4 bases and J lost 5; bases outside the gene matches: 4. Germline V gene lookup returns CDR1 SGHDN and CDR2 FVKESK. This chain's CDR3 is CASSPRGRTEAFF. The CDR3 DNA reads TGTGCCAGCAGCCCCAGGGGGAGGACTGAAGCTTTCTTT.

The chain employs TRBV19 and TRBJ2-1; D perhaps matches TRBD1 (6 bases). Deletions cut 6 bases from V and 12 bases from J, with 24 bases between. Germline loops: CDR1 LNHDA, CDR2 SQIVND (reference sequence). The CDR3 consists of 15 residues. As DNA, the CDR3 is TGTGCCAGTAGACAAATTCAGGGGAACGGGTTTGGGCAGTTCTTC. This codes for CASRQIQGNGFGQFF.

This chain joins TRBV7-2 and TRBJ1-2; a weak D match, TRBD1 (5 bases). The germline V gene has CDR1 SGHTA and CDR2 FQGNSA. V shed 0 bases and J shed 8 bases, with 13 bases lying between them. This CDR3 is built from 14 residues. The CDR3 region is CASSLAGPARGYTF. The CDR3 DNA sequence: TGTGCCAGCAGCTTAGCGGGGCCCGCACGAGGCTACACCTTC.

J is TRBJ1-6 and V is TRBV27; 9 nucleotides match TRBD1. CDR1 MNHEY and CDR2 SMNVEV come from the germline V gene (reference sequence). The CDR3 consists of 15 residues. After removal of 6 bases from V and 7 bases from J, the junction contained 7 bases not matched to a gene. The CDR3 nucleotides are TGTGCCAGCAGCCTAGGAGGACAGGGGAATTCACCCCTCCACTTT. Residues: CASSLGGQGNSPLHF.

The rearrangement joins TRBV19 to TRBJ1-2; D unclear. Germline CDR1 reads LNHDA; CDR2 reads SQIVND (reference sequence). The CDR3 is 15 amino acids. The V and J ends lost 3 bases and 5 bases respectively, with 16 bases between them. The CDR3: CASSIPGSPSYGYTF. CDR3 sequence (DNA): TGTGCCAGTAGTATCCCAGGCTCGCCGAGTTATGGCTACACCTTC.